This T cell receptor beta chain is drawn from a study of memory CD4+ T cells and cytomegalovirus serostatus. A single count supports this clone. Produced via immunoSEQ multiplex PCR; TCRdb's table is partial and in-frame only. The sample contains 70,000 or so clones, roughly 78% of which appear only once. Single viable CD3+CD4+CD8-CD45RO+ cells were sorted as the memory CD4+ T cells. This CDR3 comprises 16 residues. Germline lookup yields CDR1 SGHRS and CDR2 YFSETQ. V was cut by 3 bases and J by 14 bases, with 27 bases left in between. J is TRBJ2-1 and V is TRBV5-1; weak D call: TRBD1 (6 bases). The sequencing sample was made of memory CD4+ T cells from blood. The receptor was isolated from an adult in good health and CMV-seropositive. For the CDR3, the DNA is TGCGCCAGCAGCTCCACCGCCTCGGGACACTATGGGGGAAAGTTCTTC. Its translation: CASSSTASGHYGGKFF.